This T cell receptor beta chain was captured in a study of shared clonotypes between healthy human individuals. Study conclusions and caveats: Depth was large, yet rarefaction showed that sorted-subset sequencing was incomplete. Donors were few, which limited the genetic and exposure-history diversity represented.

Researchers partitioned CD4+ cells into CD45RA+ naive and CD45RA-negative memory subsets. Repertoires were generated with immunoSEQ multiplex PCR, while TCRdb's copy carries only in-frame clones and drops some. This table holds some 2,000,000 clones, around 95% found once. As for this clone: Its target is not known.

The CDR3 totals 18 residues. Germline V CDR1 and CDR2: MNHNS, SASEGT. The J segment lost 4 bases and the V segment lost 0 bases, leaving 8 bases of the junction unmatched. The sequenced sample consisted of naive CD4+ T cells sorted from blood. Subset described: CD45RA+ positively selected. The rearrangement links TRBV6-1 to TRBJ2-4; 11 bases fit TRBD2. This TCR derives from a young man in good health. This chain's CDR3 is CASSEAPGTSGTKNIQYF. Written as DNA, the CDR3 is TGTGCCAGCAGTGAAGCGCCCGGGACTAGCGGAACTAAAAACATTCAGTACTTC.